The clone carrying this T cell receptor (beta chain) appeared once. The target antigen is unknown. The data belong to a study of CD8+CD57+ T cells in acquired aplastic anemia. For the study at large: DNA recovered from sorted CD4+ and CD8+ cells had a mean of about 3.5 ug. Whole-study findings and limits: Shared by patients and controls, approximately 29 CD8+ CDR3s were abundant in patients.

TCR beta VDJ and CDR3 profiling used genomic DNA as template. TCRdb reprocessed the reads via MiXCR and lists one record per CDR3 protein. The profile shows 400,000 to 600,000 distinct CDR3 sequences, under 40% of them singletons. Selection for sequencing was limited to patients who had shown CD8+CD57+ cell expansion by flow cytometry. No patient had been given any therapy when blood was sampled. V was pared by 5 bases and J by 4 bases, with 18 bases between. Germline V gene lookup returns CDR1 SGHVS and CDR2 FNYEAQ. The CDR3 spans 16 residues. The sample was sorted CD4+, CD8+, or CD8+CD57+ T cells (not recorded which) from PBMCs. This receptor was obtained from a human donor with aplastic anemia. The V call is TRBV7-6, the J call TRBJ2-1; TRBD2 is a possible D gene (6 bases). CDR3 nucleotide sequence: TGTGCCAGCAGCCCTCATAGCGGTAAGAGTTACAATGAGCAGTTCTTC. This sequence encodes CASSPHSGKSYNEQFF.